Listed here are 27 T cell receptor beta chains from one sample, sequenced in a study of cytomegalovirus exposure and HLA in healthy donors. Primers: 60 Vbeta forward and 13 Jbeta reverse. The table came from immunoSEQ multiplex PCR; TCRdb's copy has only in-frame clones and leaves some out. The top ten clones hold around 32% of a sample with about 85,000 clones, 80% of them seen once. Sequencing was done on a sample of PBMCs. The source is a middle-aged man in good health and CMV-seropositive.

This chain connects TRBV28 to TRBJ1-2; 7 bases align to TRBD1. V shed 6 bases, J shed 4 bases, and the junction held 8 bases outside the gene matches. The CDR3 is 14 residues long. Germline loops: CDR1 MDHEN, CDR2 SYDVKM. CDR3: CASSNLGTVYGYTF. CDR3 sequence (DNA): TGTGCCAGCAGCAATTTAGGGACAGTCTATGGCTACACCTTC.

The V gene is TRBV5-1, the J gene TRBJ2-7; 10 bases line up with TRBD1. The CDR3 consists of 14 residues. The V and J ends lost 4 bases and 5 bases, in that order; junction bases with no gene match: 6. Germline CDR1 and CDR2: SGHRS and YFSETQ. The CDR3 reads CASSRGGQGNEQYF. The CDR3, as DNA: TGCGCCAGCAGCCGGGGGGGACAGGGGAACGAGCAGTACTTC.

This sequence joins TRBV7-9 and TRBJ2-5; TRBD2 agrees at 9 bases. This CDR3 contains 15 residues. Germline loops: CDR1 SEHNR, CDR2 FQNEAQ (reference sequence). Losses at the gene ends were 5 bases for V and 4 bases for J; bases not matched to a gene: 8. CDR3 amino acids: CASSPWDSGRETQYF. In DNA form, the CDR3 reads TGTGCCAGCAGCCCCTGGGATAGCGGGAGAGAGACCCAGTACTTC.

CDR3 coding DNA: TGTGCCTTCGAGTCAGGGGCCGGTCAGCCCCAGCATTTT. As protein: CAFESGAGQPQHF. The chain employs TRBV30 and TRBJ1-5; perhaps TRBD1 as D (6 bases). V was shortened by 7 bases and J by 6 bases, with 16 bases between the two germline ends. Per germline, CDR1 GTSNPN and CDR2 SVGIG (reference sequence). The CDR3 has 13 amino acids.

The genes are TRBV7-9 and TRBJ2-1, with 7 positions matching TRBD2. Germline trimming cut 3 bases from V and 8 bases from J; bases unmatched to any gene: 10. Per germline, CDR1 SEHNR and CDR2 FQNEAQ (reference sequence). This CDR3 is built from 15 residues. The CDR3: CASSFTAGVVDEQFF. CDR3 DNA: TGTGCCAGCAGCTTCACGGCGGGAGTGGTCGATGAGCAGTTCTTC.

The V gene is TRBV5-4, the J gene TRBJ2-2, with 13 bases lining up with TRBD2. Germline assignment: CDR1 SGHNT and CDR2 YYREEE (reference sequence). The V segment lost 1 base and the J segment 3 bases; nucleotides outside the gene matches: 6. The CDR3 has 18 residues. CDR3 coding DNA: TGTGCCAGCAGCTTGAAACTAGCGGGAGGGGGAGACACCGGGGAGCTGTTTTTT. Its translation is CASSLKLAGGGDTGELFF.

The chain joins TRBV15 to TRBJ2-7; a weak D match, TRBD1 (6 bases). Germline V CDR1 and CDR2: LNHNV, YYDKDF (reference sequence). V lost 3 bases and J lost 3, with 12 bases in between. The CDR3 runs 14 residues. CDR3 amino acids: CATSSPGVSYEQYF. CDR3 coding DNA: TGTGCCACCAGCAGCCCAGGGGTCAGCTACGAGCAGTACTTC.

The chain is built from TRBV2 and TRBJ2-3; D not resolved. The CDR3 contains 12 residues. Trimming left V 8 bases short and J 2 bases short, with 8 bases between. Germline V gives CDR1 SNHLY, CDR2 FYNNEI. CDR3 nucleotides: TGTGCCAGCTGCGGAGACACAGATACGCAGTATTTT. Its protein is CASCGDTDTQYF.

The gene calls are TRBV2 and TRBJ2-2; 11 nucleotides match TRBD2. The CDR3 spans 16 residues. Per germline, CDR1 SNHLY and CDR2 FYNNEI. The V and J ends lost 7 bases and 0 bases, in that order; junction bases with no gene match: 4. The CDR3 DNA reads as TGTGCCAGCATCGGGACTAGCGGAACGAACACCGGGGAGCTGTTTTTT. This encodes CASIGTSGTNTGELFF.

V gene TRBV5-6 combines with J gene TRBJ1-4, with TRBD1 matching 9 bases. This CDR3 has 15 amino acids. From germline, CDR1 is SGHDT and CDR2 YYEEEE. J lost 8 bases, V lost 4 bases, and 9 bases had no gene match. The CDR3 loop reads CASSLGTGSVEKLFF. In DNA form, the CDR3 reads TGTGCCAGCAGCCTCGGGACAGGGTCAGTCGAAAAACTGTTTTTT.

V usage is TRBV6-1 and J usage is TRBJ1-1, with D tentatively TRBD1 (5 bases). Deletions cut 5 bases from V and 10 bases from J, with 23 bases between. Germline V gene data show CDR1 as MNHNS and CDR2 as SASEGT. The length of the CDR3 is 15 residues. The CDR3 DNA is TGTGCCAGCAGTCCCACTTTGGGGGGACCTACAGGAGCTTTCTTT. It yields the protein CASSPTLGGPTGAFF.

The J gene is TRBJ2-5, the V gene TRBV30; no clear D gene. The CDR3 extends over 14 amino acids. The germline gives CDR1 GTSNPN, CDR2 SVGIG (reference sequence). V shed 5 bases and J shed 2 bases, with 15 bases lying between them. The CDR3 region is CAWGKTERQETQYF. CDR3 sequence (DNA): TGTGCCTGGGGAAAGACTGAAAGACAAGAGACCCAGTACTTC. Drawing the rest from reference TRBV30 and TRBJ2-5, the complete variable domain is SQTIHQWPATLVQPVGSPLSLECTVEGTSNPNLYWYRQAAGRGLQLLFYSVGIGQISSEVPQNLSASRPQDRQFILSSKKLLLSDSGFYLCAWGKTERQETQYFGPGTRLLVL.

The rearrangement joins TRBV7-8 to TRBJ1-1; no definite D call. Per germline, CDR1 SGHVS and CDR2 FQNEAQ. This CDR3 spans 13 amino acids. With 6 bases removed from V and 3 bases from J, the gap between germline ends came to 11 bases. The CDR3 region has the DNA TGTGCCAGCAGACAAAACCTGGACACTGAAGCTTTCTTT. Protein product: CASRQNLDTEAFF.

The genes are TRBV15 and TRBJ2-3, with D unresolved. Between the trimmed V and J ends, which lost 0 bases and 0 bases, there was a span of 10 bases. Germline V lookup: CDR1 LNHNV, CDR2 YYDKDF (reference sequence). This CDR3 has 16 amino acids. Here the CDR3 reads CATSRDRWSSTDTQYF. The CDR3, as DNA: TGTGCCACCAGCAGAGACAGGTGGTCTAGCACAGATACGCAGTATTTT.

J is TRBJ1-3 and V is TRBV6-5; D is possibly TRBD1 (5 bases). Per the germline V gene, CDR1 is MNHEY and CDR2 is SVGAGI. The CDR3 has 15 amino acids. Trimming stripped 0 bases from V and 4 bases from J, with 10 bases between. This CDR3 reads CASSYSSGVGNTIYF. Here the CDR3 DNA reads TGTGCCAGCAGTTACTCGTCGGGGGTCGGAAACACCATATATTTT.

This clone was seen only a few times. The J gene is TRBJ1-5, the V gene TRBV27; perhaps TRBD1 as D (6 bases). CDR3 length: 14 residues. CDR1 is MNHEY, CDR2 SMNVEV, per germline (reference sequence). The germline V and J ends were trimmed by 5 bases and 7 bases, with 15 bases remaining between them. DNA for the CDR3: TGTGCCAGCAGTCCCAGGGACACTCGGCAGCCCCAGCATTTT. Its protein is CASSPRDTRQPQHF.

This chain joins TRBV19 and TRBJ1-2; TRBD1 might be the D (6 bases). V was pared by 5 bases and J by 0 bases, with 13 bases between. The germline CDR1 and CDR2 sequences are LNHDA and SQIVND (reference sequence). The CDR3 runs to 15 residues. The CDR3 spells CASSPQGAANYGYTF. The CDR3 coding sequence is TGTGCCAGTAGTCCACAGGGCGCGGCTAACTATGGCTACACCTTC.

The chain couples TRBV4-1 to TRBJ2-1, with 16 bases lining up with TRBD2. Germline lookup yields CDR1 MGHRA and CDR2 YSYEKL. V shed 3 bases and J 2 bases; nucleotides not matched to a gene: 1. The CDR3 runs 17 residues. CDR3 amino acids: CASSQGLAGGTYNEQFF. CDR3 DNA sequence: TGCGCCAGCAGCCAGGGACTAGCGGGAGGGACCTACAATGAGCAGTTCTTC.

This clone turned up a few times. The chain employs TRBV11-2 and TRBJ2-3, with 8 bases that match TRBD2. CDR1 is SGHAT and CDR2 is FQNNGV in the germline V gene. The CDR3 has 15 residues. Trimming cost V 1 base and J 3 bases; bases outside gene matches: 3. CDR3 protein: CASSLGTSITDTQYF. CDR3 coding DNA: TGTGCCAGCAGCTTAGGGACTAGCATAACAGATACGCAGTATTTT.

As concerns this clone: The sample has other DNA sequences that encode this CDR3 too. The V and J genes are TRBV7-2 and TRBJ2-5, with no clear D. This CDR3 has 11 amino acids. V lost 5 bases to trimming and J lost 5 bases, with 6 bases between them. The germline gives CDR1 SGHTA, CDR2 FQGNSA. In nucleotides, the CDR3 is TGTGCCAGCAGCCCGCGGGAGACCCAGTACTTC. The encoded protein is CASSPRETQYF.

The rearrangement links TRBV18 to TRBJ1-5, with 7 positions matching TRBD1. This CDR3 is built from 14 residues. J gave up 5 bases and V 4 bases, and 5 bases lay outside the gene matches. Germline CDR1 is KGHSH and CDR2 is LQKENI. The CDR3 DNA is TGTGCCAGCTCACTCCGGGACAGAGATCAGCCCCAGCATTTT. Translating gives CASSLRDRDQPQHF.

The chain joins TRBV19 to TRBJ1-5; D not resolved. This CDR3 is 16 amino acids long. Trimming took off 5 bases at V and 0 bases at J, with 14 bases between the two ends. The germline CDR1 and CDR2 sequences are LNHDA and SQIVND (reference sequence). Here the CDR3 reads CASSLLAANSNQPQHF. CDR3 in DNA: TGTGCCAGTAGTCTTTTGGCAGCGAATAGCAATCAGCCCCAGCATTTT.

Comments on this clone: One junction end disagrees with the germline gene, perhaps due to a read error. The chain links TRBV7-7 to TRBJ1-4; TRBD1 is a possible D gene (5 bases). The CDR3 runs to 13 residues. Germline values: CDR1 SSHAT, CDR2 FNYEAQ (reference sequence). The CDR3 sequence: CASSSARGEKLFF. DNA of the CDR3: TGTGCTAGCAGCTCTGCCCGGGGGGAAAAACTGTTTTTT. Full variable domain (remainder filled in from reference TRBV7-7 and TRBJ1-4): GAGVSQSPRYKVTKRGQDVTLRCDPISSHATLYWYQQALGQGPEFLTYFNYEAQPDKSGLPSDRFSAERPEGSISTLTIQRTEQRDSAMYRCASSSARGEKLFFGSGTQLSVL.

The chain is built from TRBV30 and TRBJ2-3, with D tentatively TRBD2 (5 bases). The CDR3 is 11 amino acids. The germline gives CDR1 GTSNPN, CDR2 SVGIG (reference sequence). V lost 5 bases to trimming and J lost 7 bases, with 10 bases between them. CDR3 protein: CAWGLANTQYF. CDR3 in DNA: TGTGCCTGGGGACTTGCGAATACGCAGTATTTT.

The chain employs TRBV4-1 and TRBJ2-1; 15 nucleotides align to TRBD2. The V segment lost 5 bases and the J segment 9 bases; nucleotides outside the gene matches: 8. The CDR3 sequence is 16 residues long. In germline, CDR1 is MGHRA, CDR2 YSYEKL. DNA of the CDR3: TGCGCCAGCAGCACCCGGACTAGCGGGAGGGCCGTTGAGCAGTTCTTC. It is translated as CASSTRTSGRAVEQFF.

The V call is TRBV6-1, the J call TRBJ1-1; TRBD1 agrees at 11 bases. Germline-derived CDR1 and CDR2 are MNHNS and SASEGT. The J segment lost 8 bases and the V segment lost 10 bases, leaving 9 bases of the junction unmatched. The CDR3 runs 13 residues. The CDR3 region has the DNA TGTGCCACCCGGGACAGGGGGATATCAGAAGCTTTCTTT. This sequence encodes CATRDRGISEAFF.

This clone was counted once. The gene calls are TRBV11-1 and TRBJ2-1; 7 nucleotides line up with TRBD2. With V trimmed by 5 bases and J by 10 bases, 11 bases remained unmatched. The CDR3 has 14 residues. Germline CDR1 reads SGHAT; CDR2 reads FQDESV (reference sequence). CDR3 region: CASSPWGGSPEQFF. The CDR3 coding sequence is TGTGCCAGCAGCCCATGGGGCGGGAGCCCAGAGCAGTTCTTC.